A single sample is the source of the 9 T cell receptor beta chains below, sequenced in a study of blood T cell repertoires in COVID-19. Measured with immunoSEQ multiplex PCR; TCRdb has only the in-frame clones, and not every one. The data contain roughly 190,000 clones, about four fifths of them singletons. Source material: PBMCs or T cells enriched from blood (not recorded which). The receptors here all came from a woman aged 30 to 39 who had been exposed to COVID-19.

The chain has TRBV5-1 and TRBJ2-1; 8 positions match TRBD2. The CDR3 runs to 15 residues. The J segment lost 3 bases and the V segment lost 7 bases, leaving 9 bases of the junction unmatched. Germline CDR1 and CDR2: SGHRS and YFSETQ. The CDR3 reads CASVGSLAGYNEQFF. CDR3 DNA sequence: TGCGCCAGCGTTGGGAGCCTAGCGGGCTACAATGAGCAGTTCTTC.

The chain links TRBV5-4 to TRBJ2-5; the D gene is possibly TRBD1 (5 bases). Germline assignment: CDR1 SGHNT and CDR2 YYREEE (reference sequence). Trimming removed 0 bases from V and 0 bases from J, with 9 bases in between. The CDR3 runs to 15 residues. This CDR3 reads CASSLARRDQETQYF. CDR3 nucleotide sequence: TGTGCCAGCAGCTTGGCCCGCAGGGACCAAGAGACCCAGTACTTC.

The chain joins TRBV10-1 to TRBJ2-1; 8 bases line up with TRBD2. CDR1 is WNHNN, CDR2 SYGVQD, per germline (reference sequence). The CDR3 is 15 amino acids. The junction had 15 bases not matched to a gene; V was cut back by 10 bases and J by 7 bases. The CDR3: CATSFGGGIRNEQFF. The CDR3 region has the DNA TGCGCCACCTCGTTTGGCGGGGGGATAAGAAATGAGCAGTTCTTC.

The CDR3 protein is CASKPGGTYEQYF. In DNA form, the CDR3 reads TGCGCCAGCAAACCAGGGGGGACCTACGAGCAGTACTTC. V and J are TRBV5-1 and TRBJ2-7, with D perhaps TRBD1 (7 bases). This CDR3 has 13 residues. Germline V CDR1 and CDR2: SGHRS, YFSETQ. Trimming left V 6 bases short and J 2 bases short, with 12 bases between.

The V and J genes are TRBV7-3 and TRBJ1-1; TRBD1 matches 7 bases. V lost 6 bases and J lost 1; bases outside the gene matches: 5. The germline CDR1 and CDR2 sequences are SGHTA and FQGTGA. CDR3 size: 14 residues. The CDR3 here is CASSRQGGNTEAFF. CDR3 nucleotides: TGTGCCAGCAGTCGACAGGGAGGGAACACTGAAGCTTTCTTT. The full variable domain, with the rest looked up from reference TRBV7-3 and TRBJ1-1, is GAGVSQTPSNKVTEKGKYVELRCDPISGHTALYWYRQSLGQGPEFLIYFQGTGAADDSGLPNDRFFAVRPEGSVSTLKIQRTERGDSAVYLCASSRQGGNTEAFFGQGTRLTVV.

The rearrangement uses TRBV29-1 and TRBJ1-1; 7 nucleotides line up with TRBD1. The CDR3 spans 15 residues. V lost 6 bases to trimming and J lost 0 bases; unmatched junction nucleotides: 10. In germline, CDR1 is SQVTM, CDR2 ANQGSEA. The CDR3 bases are TGCAGCGTCTTAGGACAGGAGGACATGAACACTGAAGCTTTCTTT. This codes for CSVLGQEDMNTEAFF.

The chain links TRBV5-4 to TRBJ2-2; 10 nucleotides align to TRBD1. This CDR3 spans 17 amino acids. CDR1 SGHNT and CDR2 YYREEE come from the germline V gene (reference sequence). V lost 4 bases and J lost 1; bases outside the gene matches: 7. The CDR3 nucleotides are TGTGCCAGCAGCCCCATCCGGGACAGGGGGAACACCGGGGAGCTGTTTTTT. This gives the protein CASSPIRDRGNTGELFF. Full variable domain (remainder filled in from reference TRBV5-4 and TRBJ2-2): ETGVTQSPTHLIKTRGQQVTLRCSSQSGHNTVSWYQQALGQGPQFIFQYYREEENGRGNFPPRFSGLQFPNYSSELNVNALELDDSALYLCASSPIRDRGNTGELFFGEGSRLTVL.

V is TRBV24-1 and J is TRBJ2-7, with D uncertain. This CDR3 contains 11 residues. Germline CDR1 reads KGHDR; CDR2 reads SFDVKD. Trimming cost V 7 bases and J 2 bases, with 5 bases left between them. The chain's CDR3 is CATSGAYEQYF. CDR3 nucleotides: TGTGCCACCAGCGGAGCCTACGAGCAGTACTTC.

The chain employs TRBV7-2 and TRBJ2-6, with a possible D match to TRBD1 (5 bases). The CDR3 covers 16 residues. Between the trimmed V and J ends, which lost 6 bases and 0 bases, there was a span of 12 bases. The germline V gene encodes CDR1 SGHTA and CDR2 FQGNSA. CDR3 in amino acids: CASRPDSISGANVLTF. CDR3 DNA sequence: TGTGCCAGCAGACCCGACAGTATCTCTGGGGCCAACGTCCTGACTTTC.